This TCR beta chain was captured by sequencing in a study of blood T cell repertoires in COVID-19. CDR3 length equals 14 residues. Germline V gene data show CDR1 as SGHAT and CDR2 as FQDESV (reference sequence). The trim removed 1 base at V and 7 bases at J, leaving 3 bases unmatched. Measured with immunoSEQ multiplex PCR; TCRdb has only the in-frame clones, and not every one. This sample carries approximately 350,000 clones, approximately 87% of them seen once, and the ten largest clones take around 6%. Material: peripheral blood. The rearrangement joins TRBV11-1 to TRBJ2-1; 8 bases agree with TRBD2. The receptor's source is a woman in her fifties or sixties with COVID-19, enrolled during active disease. The DNA for the CDR3 is TGTGCCAGCAGCTTAGGGCTAGCGGGTAATGAGCAGTTCTTC. Translation: CASSLGLAGNEQFF.